This T cell receptor beta chain was observed in a study of T-cell reconstitution after alpha-beta-depleted transplantation in children. General study results and limits: Most T-cell counts and diversity one year after the transplant came from T cells that were newly produced. Several patients had high TCRbeta diversity at day 60; it came from surviving recipient T cells and thymic progenitors. Several hundred expanded graft clones reportedly supplied alpha-beta T cells about two months after transplant.

TCRbeta library construction was performed incorporating unique molecular identifiers. TCRdb fed the PCR reads into MiXCR, producing one record per CDR3 protein. The sample lists fewer than 250,000 distinct CDR3 sequences; approximately 15% were seen once. Points on this clonotype: The target antigen is unknown.

Germline CDR1 is ENHRY and CDR2 is SYGVKD. The germline V and J ends were trimmed by 6 bases and 5 bases, with 7 bases remaining between them. The CDR3 runs to 12 residues. The sequencing here drew on PBMCs, mostly from graft donor cells, taken 360 days after TCRalphabeta/CD19-depleted stem cell transplant. The V call is TRBV10-3, the J call TRBJ2-2, with D maybe TRBD2 (5 bases). The TCR originated in a male patient aged 2 to 9 who had a stem cell transplant for acute lymphoblastic leukemia, so the T cells may come from the graft donor. The CDR3 DNA reads TGTGCCATCAGCCCGGGGACCGGGGAGCTGTTTTTT. Its protein is CAISPGTGELFF.